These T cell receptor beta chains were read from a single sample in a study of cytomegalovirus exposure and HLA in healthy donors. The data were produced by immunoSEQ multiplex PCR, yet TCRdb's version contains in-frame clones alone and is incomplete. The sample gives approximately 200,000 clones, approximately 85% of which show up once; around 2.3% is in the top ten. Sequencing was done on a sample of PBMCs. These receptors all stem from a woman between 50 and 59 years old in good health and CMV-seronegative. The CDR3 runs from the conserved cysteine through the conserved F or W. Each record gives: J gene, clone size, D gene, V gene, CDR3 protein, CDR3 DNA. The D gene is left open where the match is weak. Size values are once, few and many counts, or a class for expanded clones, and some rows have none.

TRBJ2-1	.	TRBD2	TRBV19	CASSSGLAGLPGDEQFF	TGTGCCAGTAGTTCAGGGCTAGCGGGCCTTCCAGGCGATGAGCAGTTCTTC
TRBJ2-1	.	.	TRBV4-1	CASGQEGKPPNEQFF	TGCGCCAGCGGTCAGGAGGGAAAACCCCCCAATGAGCAGTTCTTC
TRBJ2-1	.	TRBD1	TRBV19	CASSRQGANYNEQFF	TGTGCCAGTAGTAGACAGGGGGCTAACTACAATGAGCAGTTCTTC
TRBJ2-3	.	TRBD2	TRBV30	CAWTSYSGTDTQYF	TGTGCCTGGACCAGCTATAGCGGGACAGATACGCAGTATTTT
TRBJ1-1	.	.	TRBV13	CASIPGVGDRTEAFF	TGTGCCAGCATCCCTGGGGTCGGGGATCGGACTGAAGCTTTCTTT
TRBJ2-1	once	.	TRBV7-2	CASSPFGQNSLNEQFF	TGTGCCAGCAGCCCCTTCGGACAGAATTCACTCAATGAGCAGTTCTTC
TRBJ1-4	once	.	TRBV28	CASTVRRGNEKLFF	TGTGCCAGCACTGTCCGTCGGGGGAATGAAAAACTGTTTTTT
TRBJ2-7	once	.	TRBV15	CATSRDQSQLYEQYF	TGTGCCACCAGCAGAGATCAGTCACAGTTATACGAGCAGTACTTC
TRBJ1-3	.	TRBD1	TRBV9	CASSAAGQGRNTIYF	TGTGCCAGCAGCGCCGCGGGACAGGGTAGAAACACCATATATTTT
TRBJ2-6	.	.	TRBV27	CASSPDGSISGANVLTF	TGTGCCAGCAGTCCCGATGGCAGTATCTCTGGGGCCAACGTCCTGACTTTC
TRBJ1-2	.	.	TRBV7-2	CASSDRTDRLNPNYGYTF	TGTGCCAGCAGCGATCGGACAGATCGACTTAATCCTAACTATGGCTACACCTTC
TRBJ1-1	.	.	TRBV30	CAWRGRTEAFF	TGTGCCTGGAGGGGGAGGACTGAAGCTTTCTTT
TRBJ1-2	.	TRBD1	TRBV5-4	CASSSGQGVVYGYTF	TGTGCCAGCAGCTCCGGACAGGGGGTGGTCTATGGCTACACCTTC
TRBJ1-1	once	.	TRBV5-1	CASGFTAARDTEAFF	TGCGCCAGCGGGTTTACGGCCGCCAGGGACACTGAAGCTTTCTTT
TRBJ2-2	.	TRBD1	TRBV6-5	CASSKGATGELFF	TGTGCCAGCAGTAAGGGGGCCACCGGGGAGCTGTTTTTT
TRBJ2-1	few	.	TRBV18	CASSPTNNEQFF	TGTGCCAGCTCACCCACTAACAATGAGCAGTTCTTC
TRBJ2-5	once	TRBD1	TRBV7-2	CASSVDRGETQYF	TGTGCCAGCAGCGTCGACAGGGGAGAGACCCAGTACTTC
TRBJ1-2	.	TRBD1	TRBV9	CASSVVGQGSYGYTF	TGTGCCAGCAGCGTAGTAGGACAGGGATCCTATGGCTACACCTTC
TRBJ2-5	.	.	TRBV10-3	CAISDGAETQYF	TGTGCCATCAGTGATGGTGCGGAGACCCAGTACTTC
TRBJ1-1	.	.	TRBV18	CASSATGRHLDSSEAFF	TGTGCCAGCTCGGCTACAGGGAGACATTTGGATAGTTCTGAAGCTTTCTTT
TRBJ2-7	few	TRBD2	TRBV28	CASRESGRWGVQYF	TGTGCCAGCAGGGAGAGCGGGAGGTGGGGGGTGCAGTACTTC
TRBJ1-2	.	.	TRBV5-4	CASSPVKTEYGYTF	TGTGCCAGCAGCCCGGTCAAAACGGAGTATGGCTACACCTTC
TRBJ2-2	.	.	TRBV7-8	CASSLAGATGELFF	TGTGCCAGCAGCTTAGCGGGGGCTACCGGGGAGCTGTTTTTT
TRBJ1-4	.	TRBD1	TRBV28	CASSLGGTGVKKLFF	TGTGCCAGCAGTCTTGGGGGGACAGGGGTTAAAAAACTGTTTTTT
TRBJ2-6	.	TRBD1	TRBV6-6	CASRSGGVAGANVLTF	TGTGCCAGCAGGTCAGGGGGCGTAGCTGGGGCCAACGTCCTGACTTTC
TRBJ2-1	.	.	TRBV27	CASSSKPGLNNEQFF	TGTGCCAGCAGTTCAAAACCGGGACTCAACAATGAGCAGTTCTTC
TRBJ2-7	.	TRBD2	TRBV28	CASQRGGSSYEQYF	TGTGCCAGTCAGCGCGGCGGGAGTTCCTACGAGCAGTACTTC
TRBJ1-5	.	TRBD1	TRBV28	CASRLDRYVGQPQHF	TGTGCCAGCAGACTGGACAGGTATGTAGGTCAGCCCCAGCATTTT